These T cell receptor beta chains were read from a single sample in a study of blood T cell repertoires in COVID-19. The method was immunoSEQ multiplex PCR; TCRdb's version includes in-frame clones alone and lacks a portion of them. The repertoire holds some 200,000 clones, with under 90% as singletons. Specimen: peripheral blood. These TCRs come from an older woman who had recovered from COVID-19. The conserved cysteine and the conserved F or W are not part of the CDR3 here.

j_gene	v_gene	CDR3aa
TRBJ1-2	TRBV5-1	ASARDSNYGYT
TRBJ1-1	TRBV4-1	ASSPIDDQGRTEAF
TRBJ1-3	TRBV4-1	ASSQAHREPGNTIY
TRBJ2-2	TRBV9	ASSPHGTPNTGELF
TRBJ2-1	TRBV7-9	ASSLDRTSYNEQF
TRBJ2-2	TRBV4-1	ASSQPQGNGELF
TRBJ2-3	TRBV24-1	ATSDTLAGADTQY
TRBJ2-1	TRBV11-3	ASSLRSGNEQF
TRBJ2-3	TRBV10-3	AINNRGFRADTQY
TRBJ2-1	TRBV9	ASSVRRTSGPYNEQF
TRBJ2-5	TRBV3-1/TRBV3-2	ASSQGQRETQY
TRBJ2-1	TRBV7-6	ASSLGRDLYNEQF
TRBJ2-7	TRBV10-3	AISALAGDDEQY
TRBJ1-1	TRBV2	ASSWGRDTEAF
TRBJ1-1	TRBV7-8	ASSSPWTGVEVEAF
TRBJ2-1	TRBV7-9	ASSRGSQGYRPQF
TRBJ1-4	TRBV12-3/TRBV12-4	ATSGTSREKLF
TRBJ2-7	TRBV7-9	ASSSTGISVSHEQY
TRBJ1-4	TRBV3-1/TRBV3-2	ASSKDSTREKLF
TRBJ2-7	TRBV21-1	ASSTTDRFTYEQY
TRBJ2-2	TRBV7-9	ASSLDPGIVGFAGELF
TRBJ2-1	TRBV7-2	ASSFTPGLAGETGEF
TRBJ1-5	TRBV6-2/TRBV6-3	ASSSPRGGRSNQPQH
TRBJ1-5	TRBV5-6	ASSLARGQPQH
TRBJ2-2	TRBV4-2	ASSHLGAGGNTGELF
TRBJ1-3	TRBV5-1	ASAIDRGSGNTIY
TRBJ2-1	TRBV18	ASSLGAYNEQF
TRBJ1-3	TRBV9	ASSPDIAGNTIY
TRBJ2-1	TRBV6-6	ASTYSGGPSNEQF
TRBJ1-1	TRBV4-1	ASSPRQGQTEAF
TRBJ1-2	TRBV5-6	ASSDDTYGYT
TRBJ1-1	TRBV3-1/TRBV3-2	ASQPAGGGLLNTEAF
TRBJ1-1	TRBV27	ASSLLTGGLTEAF
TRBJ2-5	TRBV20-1	SASHSTIQETQY
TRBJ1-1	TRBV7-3	ASSLGQGNEAF
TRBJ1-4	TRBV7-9	ASSLGRSNEKLF
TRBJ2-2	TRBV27	ASSFLAGAPNTGELF